The present T cell receptor beta chain was sequenced within a study of blood T cells in healthy people across ages (dated by TCRdb to between 2015 and 2016). At the level of the whole study: In model experiments, template switching captured about one uniquely barcoded TCR beta cDNA molecule for every two T cells. To avoid experimental bias, donors of different ages were randomly spread across the sequencing lanes. Two additional independent replicas of 1 million unique cDNA reads from the same blood draw were analyzed for two donors (one aged 18 to 30 and one aged 80 or older). To track age-related changes in TCR beta repertoire diversity, the study relied on deep sequencing normalized with unique cDNA molecular identifiers. Four age groups were formed from the donors: young (average about 17 years), middle-aged (less than 40), aged (62) and long-lived (less than 85).

Between the V and J ends, shortened by 3 bases and 3 bases respectively, the junction contains 13 bases. The CDR3, from cysteine to phenylalanine, totals 15 residues. Just the 45-base CDR3 DNA is kept, in frame starting at base 1. In this sample, this clonotype turned up a few times. Its antigen remains undetermined. Within one base of it there is no much larger clone, and no base qualities were kept. On the study overall, not on this receptor specifically: The CMV infection status of donors was not known, potentially confounding age-related changes in expanded clonotypes. Compared with the aged group, the long-lived group had more naive CD4+ T cells, fewer expanded clones and increased TCR diversity, suggesting age selection. Because profiling used bulk unsorted PBMCs, naive and antigen-experienced compartments could not be compared conclusively. A strong correlation was found between observed TCR beta diversity and the percentage of naive T cells measured by flow cytometry. As age increased, observed TCR beta diversity per million T cells dropped in a roughly linear way, and a significant reduction was already evident by age roughly 40. Estimates of total diversity based on one million sequenced T cells were regarded as lower bounds and as underestimates.

The method was 5' RACE. TCRdb shows the sequencer as Illumina HiSeq 2500. The second PCR ran for roughly 6 to 11 cycles and used a J-beta primer mix along with a sample-barcoded 5' primer. Each TCR beta cDNA molecule received a unique molecular identifier from a template-switch 5' adaptor carrying 12 random nucleotides. Each sample yielded at least 3 million CDR3-containing paired-end reads. All of the RNA was converted into first-strand cDNA using the Mint cDNA synthesis kit, with a TRBC-specific oligonucleotide serving as the primer. After uracil-DNA glycosylase treatment, a first 18-cycle PCR used universal primers M1SS and BC2_uni_R on all cDNA. The paper's data handling went like this. Each sample was normalized by randomly selecting 1 million high-quality reads, each carrying a distinct molecular identifier. Instead of being binned into consensus sequences, reads with shared molecular identifiers were discarded. MiTCR, with a Q25 quality threshold and the strictest error-elimination algorithm, was used for CDR3 identification, clonotype clustering and error correction. Lower-bound total TCR beta diversity was estimated with a nonparametric unseen species model using Euler transformation. TCRdb applied fastp at Q25 and MiXCR to the public reads, then kept only in-frame beta chains. Identical CDR3 protein sequences are pooled into one entry, listed with their most common genes and DNA. The V and J calls and clone size are TCRdb's, not the authors'. This sample gives 950,000 to 1,200,000 distinct CDR3 sequences in total; more than 30% of them show up just once. Roughly 13% of the sample comes from the top ten.

Donors were 35 to 40 systemically healthy Caucasian individuals from Russia aged roughly 6 to 95 years. Approximately 9.7 milliliters of peripheral blood were drawn from each donor into EDTA-treated Vacutainer tubes. Ficoll-Paque density-gradient centrifugation was used to isolate PBMCs, with at least 6.5 million obtained per sample. Total RNA was extracted from PBMCs with Trizol reagent, with at least 5 micrograms obtained per sample. Naive CD45RAhigh/CD27high T cell percentages were measured by flow cytometry on a PBMC aliquot from every donor. The clonotype originates from a man aged 18 to 30 in good health. The chain is encoded by TRBV12-3 or TRBV12-4 joined to TRBJ2-3; TRBD1 might be the D gene, on 5 matching bases. Sequenced sample: blood. Read as DNA, the sequence is TGTGCCAGCAGTTTGATAGGGCCAGGGACAGATACGCAGTATTTT. Its translation reads: CASSLIGPGTDTQYF.